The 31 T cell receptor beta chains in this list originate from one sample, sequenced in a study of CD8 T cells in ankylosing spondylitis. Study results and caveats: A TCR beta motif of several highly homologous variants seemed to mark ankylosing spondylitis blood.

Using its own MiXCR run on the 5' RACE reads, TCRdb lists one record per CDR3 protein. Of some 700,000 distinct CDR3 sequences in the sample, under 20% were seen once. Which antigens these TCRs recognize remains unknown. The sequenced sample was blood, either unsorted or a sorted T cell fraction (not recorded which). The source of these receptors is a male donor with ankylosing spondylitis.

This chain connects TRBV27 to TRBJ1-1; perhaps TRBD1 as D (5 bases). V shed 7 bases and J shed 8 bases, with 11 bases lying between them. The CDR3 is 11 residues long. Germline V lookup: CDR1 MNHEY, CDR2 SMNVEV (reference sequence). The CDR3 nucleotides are TGTGCCAGCATCACAGGAGGGGAAGCTTTCTTT. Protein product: CASITGGEAFF.

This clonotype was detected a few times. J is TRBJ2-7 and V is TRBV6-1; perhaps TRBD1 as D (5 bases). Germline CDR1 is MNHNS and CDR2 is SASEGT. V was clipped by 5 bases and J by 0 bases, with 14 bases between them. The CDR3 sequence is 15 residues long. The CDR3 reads CASSQDLTVSYEQYF. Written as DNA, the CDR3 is TGTGCCAGCAGTCAAGACCTGACAGTCTCCTACGAGCAGTACTTC.

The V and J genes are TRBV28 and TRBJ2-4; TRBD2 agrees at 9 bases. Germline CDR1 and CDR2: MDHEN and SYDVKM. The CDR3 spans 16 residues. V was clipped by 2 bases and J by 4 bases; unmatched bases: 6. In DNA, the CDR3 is TGTGCCAGCAGTTTAAGGCGGGAGGGCCTGAAAAACATTCAGTACTTC. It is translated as CASSLRREGLKNIQYF.

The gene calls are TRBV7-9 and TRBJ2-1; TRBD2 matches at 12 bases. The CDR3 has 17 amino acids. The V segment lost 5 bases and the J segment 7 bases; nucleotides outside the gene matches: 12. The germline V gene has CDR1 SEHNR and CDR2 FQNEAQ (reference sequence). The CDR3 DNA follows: TGTGCCAGCAGCCCACCCTCGGCTAGCGGGGGGGGGAATGAGCAGTTCTTC. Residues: CASSPPSASGGGNEQFF.

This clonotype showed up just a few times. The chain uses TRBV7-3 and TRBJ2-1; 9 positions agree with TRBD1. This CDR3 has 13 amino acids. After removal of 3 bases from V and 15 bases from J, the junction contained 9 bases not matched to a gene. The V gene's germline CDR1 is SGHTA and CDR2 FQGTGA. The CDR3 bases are TGTGCCAGCAGCTTCGGTACAGGGGGCGAACGGTTCTTC. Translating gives CASSFGTGGERFF.

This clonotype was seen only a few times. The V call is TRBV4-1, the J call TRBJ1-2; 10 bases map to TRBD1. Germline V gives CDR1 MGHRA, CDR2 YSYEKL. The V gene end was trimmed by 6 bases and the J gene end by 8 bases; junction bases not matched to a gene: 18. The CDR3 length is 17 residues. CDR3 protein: CASSLSLSLGQGGGYTF. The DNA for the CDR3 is TGCGCCAGCAGTCTCTCTCTTTCCCTCGGACAGGGGGGCGGCTACACCTTC.

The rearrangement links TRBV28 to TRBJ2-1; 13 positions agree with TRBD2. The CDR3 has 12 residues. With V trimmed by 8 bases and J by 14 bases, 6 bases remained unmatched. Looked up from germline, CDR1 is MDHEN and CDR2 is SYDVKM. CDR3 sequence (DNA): TGTGCCAGCCGGACTAGCGGGAGTCGGGAGTTCTTC. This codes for CASRTSGSREFF.

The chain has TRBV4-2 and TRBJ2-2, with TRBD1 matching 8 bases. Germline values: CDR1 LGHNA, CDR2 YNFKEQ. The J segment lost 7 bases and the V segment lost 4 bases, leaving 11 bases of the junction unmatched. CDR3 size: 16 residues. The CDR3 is CASSPGTTGQGGELFF. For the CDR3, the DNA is TGTGCCAGCAGCCCTGGGACGACAGGACAGGGCGGGGAGCTGTTTTTT.

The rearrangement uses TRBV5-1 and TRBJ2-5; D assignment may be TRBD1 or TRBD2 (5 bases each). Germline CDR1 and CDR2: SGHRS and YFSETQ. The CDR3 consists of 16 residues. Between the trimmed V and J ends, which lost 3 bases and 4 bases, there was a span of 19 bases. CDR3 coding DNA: TGCGCCAGCAGCTCCTCCGGGACCTTCGGCGGAGAGACCCAGTACTTC. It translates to CASSSSGTFGGETQYF.

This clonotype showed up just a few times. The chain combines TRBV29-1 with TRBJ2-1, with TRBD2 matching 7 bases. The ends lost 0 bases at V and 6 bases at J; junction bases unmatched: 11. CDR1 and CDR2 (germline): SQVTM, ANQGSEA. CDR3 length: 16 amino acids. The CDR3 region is CSVEDYEGLLRNEQFF. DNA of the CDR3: TGCAGCGTTGAAGATTATGAGGGACTACTCCGCAATGAGCAGTTCTTC.

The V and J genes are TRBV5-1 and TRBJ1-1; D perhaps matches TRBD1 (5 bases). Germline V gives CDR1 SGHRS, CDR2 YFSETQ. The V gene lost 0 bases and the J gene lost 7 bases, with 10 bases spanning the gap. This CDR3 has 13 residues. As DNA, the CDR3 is TGCGCCAGCAGCTTGGCAGGACACGGTGAAGCTTTCTTT. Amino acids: CASSLAGHGEAFF.

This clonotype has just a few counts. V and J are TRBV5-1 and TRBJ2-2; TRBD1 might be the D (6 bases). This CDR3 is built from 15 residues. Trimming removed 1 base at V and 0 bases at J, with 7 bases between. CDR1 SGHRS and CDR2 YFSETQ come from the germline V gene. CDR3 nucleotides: TGCGCCAGCAGCTTGACAGGGACGAACACCGGGGAGCTGTTTTTT. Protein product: CASSLTGTNTGELFF.

CDR3 residues: CASSQSGQRYNQPQHF. Written as DNA, the CDR3 is TGTGCCAGCAGTCAGTCGGGACAGCGGTACAATCAGCCCCAGCATTTT. The J gene is TRBJ1-5, the V gene TRBV6-5, with 7 bases fitting TRBD1. The germline CDR1 and CDR2 sequences are MNHEY and SVGAGI. CDR3 length equals 16 residues. The ends lost 5 bases at V and 3 bases at J; junction bases unmatched: 10.

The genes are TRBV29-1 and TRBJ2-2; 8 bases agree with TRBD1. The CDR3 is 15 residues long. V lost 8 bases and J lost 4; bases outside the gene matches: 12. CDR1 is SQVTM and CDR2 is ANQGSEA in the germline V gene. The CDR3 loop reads CSIPTGEESTGELFF. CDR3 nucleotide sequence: TGCAGCATCCCGACAGGGGAAGAGAGCACCGGGGAGCTGTTTTTT.

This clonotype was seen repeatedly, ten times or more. The CDR3 region has the DNA TGCAGCGCCGCGACAGGGTACGAGCAGTACTTC. Protein: CSAATGYEQYF. The chain links TRBV29-1 to TRBJ2-7; TRBD1 aligns across 7 bases. The J segment lost 4 bases and the V segment lost 7 bases, leaving 4 bases of the junction unmatched. The germline V gene encodes CDR1 SQVTM and CDR2 ANQGSEA. The CDR3 runs 11 residues.

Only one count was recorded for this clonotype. The CDR3 protein is CASSAGTPYLAGELFF. In nucleotides, the CDR3 is TGTGCCAGCAGCGCCGGGACGCCGTACTTGGCCGGGGAGCTGTTTTTT. The rearrangement joins TRBV6-1 to TRBJ2-2; tentatively, D is TRBD1 or TRBD2 (5 bases each). Trimming stripped 6 bases from V and 6 bases from J, with 20 bases between. The germline CDR1 and CDR2 sequences are MNHNS and SASEGT. The CDR3 loop spans 16 amino acids.

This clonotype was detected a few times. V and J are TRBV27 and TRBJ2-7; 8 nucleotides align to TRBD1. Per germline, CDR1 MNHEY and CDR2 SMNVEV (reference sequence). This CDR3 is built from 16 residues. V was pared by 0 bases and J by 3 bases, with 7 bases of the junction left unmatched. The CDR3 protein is CASSLSARTGFYEQYF. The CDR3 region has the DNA TGTGCCAGCAGTTTATCAGCCCGGACAGGGTTCTACGAGCAGTACTTC.

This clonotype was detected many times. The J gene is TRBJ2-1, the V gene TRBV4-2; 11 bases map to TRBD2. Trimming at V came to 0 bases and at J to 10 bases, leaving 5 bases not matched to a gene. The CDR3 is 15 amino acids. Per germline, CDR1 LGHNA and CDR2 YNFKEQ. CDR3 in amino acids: CASSQELAGAEEQFF. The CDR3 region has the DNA TGTGCCAGCAGCCAAGAACTAGCGGGAGCGGAGGAGCAGTTCTTC.

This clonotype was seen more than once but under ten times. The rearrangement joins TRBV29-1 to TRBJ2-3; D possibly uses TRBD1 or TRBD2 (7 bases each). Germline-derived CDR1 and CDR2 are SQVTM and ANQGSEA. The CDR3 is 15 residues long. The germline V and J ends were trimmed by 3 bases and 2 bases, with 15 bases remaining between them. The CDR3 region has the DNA TGCAGCGTTGATCGGGGGGACAGCTACACAGATACGCAGTATTTT. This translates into CSVDRGDSYTDTQYF.

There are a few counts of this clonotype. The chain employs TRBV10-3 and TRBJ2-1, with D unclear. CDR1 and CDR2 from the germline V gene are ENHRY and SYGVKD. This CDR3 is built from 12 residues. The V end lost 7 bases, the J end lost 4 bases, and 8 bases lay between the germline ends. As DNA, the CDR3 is TGTGCCATCACAGACGGATACAATGAGCAGTTCTTC. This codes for CAITDGYNEQFF.

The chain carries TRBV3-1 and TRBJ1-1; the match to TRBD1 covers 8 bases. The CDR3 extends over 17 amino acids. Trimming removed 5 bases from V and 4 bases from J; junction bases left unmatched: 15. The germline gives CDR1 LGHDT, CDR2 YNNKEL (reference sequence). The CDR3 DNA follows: TGTGCCAGCAGCATACGGACAGGGAATAGGGTGATCACTGAAGCTTTCTTT. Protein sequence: CASSIRTGNRVITEAFF.

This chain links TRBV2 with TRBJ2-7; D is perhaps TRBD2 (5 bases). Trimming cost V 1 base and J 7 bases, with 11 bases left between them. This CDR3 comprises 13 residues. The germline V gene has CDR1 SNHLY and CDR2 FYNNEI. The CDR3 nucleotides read TGTGCCAGCAGTGAAGATTTGCCGGGGGAGCAGTACTTC. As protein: CASSEDLPGEQYF.

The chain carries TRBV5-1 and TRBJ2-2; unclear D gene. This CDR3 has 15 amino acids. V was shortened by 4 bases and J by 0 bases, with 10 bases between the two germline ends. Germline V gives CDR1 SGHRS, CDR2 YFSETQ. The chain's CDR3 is CASSPMDTNTGELFF. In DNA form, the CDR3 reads TGCGCCAGCAGCCCTATGGATACGAACACCGGGGAGCTGTTTTTT.

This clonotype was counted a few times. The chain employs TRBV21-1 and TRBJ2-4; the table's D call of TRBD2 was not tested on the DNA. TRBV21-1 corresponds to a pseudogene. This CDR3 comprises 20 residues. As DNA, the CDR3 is TGTCCCTGCTTTACTTCAGGAGGCCCAGCGGGAGGAGGAGCCAAAAACATTCAGTACTTC. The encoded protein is CPCFTSGGPAGGGAKNIQYF.

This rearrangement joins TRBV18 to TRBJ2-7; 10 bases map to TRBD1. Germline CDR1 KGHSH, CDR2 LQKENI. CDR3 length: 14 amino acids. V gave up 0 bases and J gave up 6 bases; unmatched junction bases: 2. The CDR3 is CASSPPGTGVEQYF. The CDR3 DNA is TGTGCCAGCTCACCACCTGGGACAGGGGTCGAGCAGTACTTC.

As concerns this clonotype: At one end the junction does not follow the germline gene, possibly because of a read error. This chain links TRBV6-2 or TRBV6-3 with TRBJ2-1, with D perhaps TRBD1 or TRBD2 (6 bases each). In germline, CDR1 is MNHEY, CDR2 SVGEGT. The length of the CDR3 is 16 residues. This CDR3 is CATSYFGGQGGNEQFF. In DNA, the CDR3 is TGTGCCACCAGTTACTTCGGGGGACAAGGGGGGAATGAGCAGTTCTTC.

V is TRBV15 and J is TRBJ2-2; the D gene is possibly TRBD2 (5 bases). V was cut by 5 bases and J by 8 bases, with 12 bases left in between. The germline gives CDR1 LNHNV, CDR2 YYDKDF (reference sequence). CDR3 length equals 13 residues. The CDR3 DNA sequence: TGTGCCACCAGCCCCGGGATTGATGGGGAGCTGTTTTTT. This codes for CATSPGIDGELFF.

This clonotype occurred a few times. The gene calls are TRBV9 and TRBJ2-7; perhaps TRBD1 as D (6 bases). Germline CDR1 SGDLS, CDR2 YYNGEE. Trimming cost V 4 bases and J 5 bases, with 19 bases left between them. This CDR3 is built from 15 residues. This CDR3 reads CASSPWDTPFNEQYF. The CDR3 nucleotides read TGTGCCAGCAGCCCCTGGGACACCCCGTTTAACGAGCAGTACTTC.

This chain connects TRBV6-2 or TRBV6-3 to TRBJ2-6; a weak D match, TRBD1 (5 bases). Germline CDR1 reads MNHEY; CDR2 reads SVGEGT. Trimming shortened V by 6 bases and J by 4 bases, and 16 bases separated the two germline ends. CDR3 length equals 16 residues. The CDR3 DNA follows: TGTGCCAGCAGCCGACGACAGCTGATCGGGGCCAACGTCCTGACTTTC. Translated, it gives CASSRRQLIGANVLTF.

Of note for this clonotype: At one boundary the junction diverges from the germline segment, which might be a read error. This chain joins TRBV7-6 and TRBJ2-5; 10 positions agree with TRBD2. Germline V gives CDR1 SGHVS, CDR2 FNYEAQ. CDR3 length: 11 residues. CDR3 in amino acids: CASRSGRALDF. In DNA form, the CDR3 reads TGTGCCAGCAGAAGCGGGAGGGCCCTGGACTTC.

CDR3 protein: CASRIQGSSYNEQFF. CDR3 coding DNA: TGTGCCAGCAGGATACAGGGAAGCTCCTACAATGAGCAGTTCTTC. This chain uses TRBV6-1 with TRBJ2-1; TRBD1 is a possible D gene (6 bases). Deletions cut 6 bases from V and 0 bases from J, with 12 bases between. This CDR3 is built from 15 residues. Looked up from germline, CDR1 is MNHNS and CDR2 is SASEGT.